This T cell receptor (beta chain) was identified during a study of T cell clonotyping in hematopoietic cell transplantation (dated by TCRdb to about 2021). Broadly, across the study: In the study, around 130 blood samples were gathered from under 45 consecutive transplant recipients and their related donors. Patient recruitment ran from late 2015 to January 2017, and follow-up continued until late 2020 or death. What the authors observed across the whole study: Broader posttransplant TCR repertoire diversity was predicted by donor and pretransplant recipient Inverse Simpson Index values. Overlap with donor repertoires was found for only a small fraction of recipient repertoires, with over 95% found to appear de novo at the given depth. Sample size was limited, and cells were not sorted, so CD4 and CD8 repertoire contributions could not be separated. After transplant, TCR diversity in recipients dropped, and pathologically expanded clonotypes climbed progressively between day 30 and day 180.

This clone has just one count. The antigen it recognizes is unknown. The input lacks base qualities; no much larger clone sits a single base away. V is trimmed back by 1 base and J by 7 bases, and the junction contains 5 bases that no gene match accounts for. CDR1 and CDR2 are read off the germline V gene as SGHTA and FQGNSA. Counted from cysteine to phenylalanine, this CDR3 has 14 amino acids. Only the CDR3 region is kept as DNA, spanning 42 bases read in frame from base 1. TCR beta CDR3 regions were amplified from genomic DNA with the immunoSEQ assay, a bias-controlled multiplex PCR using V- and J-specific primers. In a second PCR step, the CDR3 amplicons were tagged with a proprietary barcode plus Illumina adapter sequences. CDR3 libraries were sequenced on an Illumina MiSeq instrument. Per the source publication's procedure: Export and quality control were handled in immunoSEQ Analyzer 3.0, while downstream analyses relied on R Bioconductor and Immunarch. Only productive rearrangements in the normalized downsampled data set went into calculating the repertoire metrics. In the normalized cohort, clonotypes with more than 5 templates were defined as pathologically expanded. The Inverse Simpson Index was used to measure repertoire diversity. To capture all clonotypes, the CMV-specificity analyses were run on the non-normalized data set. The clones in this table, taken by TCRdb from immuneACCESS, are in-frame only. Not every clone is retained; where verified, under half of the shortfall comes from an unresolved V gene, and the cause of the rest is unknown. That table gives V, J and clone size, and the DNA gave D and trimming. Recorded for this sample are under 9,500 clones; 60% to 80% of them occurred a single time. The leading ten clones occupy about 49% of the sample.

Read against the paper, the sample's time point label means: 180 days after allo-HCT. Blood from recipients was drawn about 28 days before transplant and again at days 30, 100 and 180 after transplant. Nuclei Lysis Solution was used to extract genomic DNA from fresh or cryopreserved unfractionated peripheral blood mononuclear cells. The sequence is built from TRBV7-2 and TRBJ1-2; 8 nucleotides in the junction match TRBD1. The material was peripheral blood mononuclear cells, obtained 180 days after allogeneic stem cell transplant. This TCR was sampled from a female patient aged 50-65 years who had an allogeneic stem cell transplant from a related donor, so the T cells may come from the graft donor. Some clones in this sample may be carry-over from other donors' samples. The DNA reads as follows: TGTGCCAGCAGCTTAGAGACAGGGGCCGGTGGCTACACCTTC. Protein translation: CASSLETGAGGYTF.